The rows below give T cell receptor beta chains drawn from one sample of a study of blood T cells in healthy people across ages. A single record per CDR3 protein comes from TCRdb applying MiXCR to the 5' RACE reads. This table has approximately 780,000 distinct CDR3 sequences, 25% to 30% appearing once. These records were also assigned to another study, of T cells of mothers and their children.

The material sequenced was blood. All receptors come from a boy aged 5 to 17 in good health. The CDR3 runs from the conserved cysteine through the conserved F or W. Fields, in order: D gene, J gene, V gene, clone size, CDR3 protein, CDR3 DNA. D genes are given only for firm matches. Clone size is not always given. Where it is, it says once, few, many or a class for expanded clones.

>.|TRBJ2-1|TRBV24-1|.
CATSDFPNEQFF
TGTGCCACCAGTGATTTTCCCAATGAGCAGTTCTTC
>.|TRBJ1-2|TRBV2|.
CASIRQFANYGYTF
TGTGCCAGCATTAGACAGTTTGCTAACTATGGCTACACCTTC
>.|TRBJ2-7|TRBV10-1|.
CASREWHLYEQYF
TGCGCCAGCAGGGAGTGGCACCTCTACGAGCAGTACTTC
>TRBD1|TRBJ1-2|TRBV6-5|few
CASSTRGGYGYTF
TGTGCCAGCAGTACCAGGGGGGGCTATGGCTACACCTTC
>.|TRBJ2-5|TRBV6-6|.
CASSPDLETLYF
TGTGCCAGCAGCCCCGATCTTGAGACCCTGTACTTC
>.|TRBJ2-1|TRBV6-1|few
CASSKGGGNEQFF
TGTGCCAGCAGTAAGGGGGGCGGGAATGAGCAGTTCTTC
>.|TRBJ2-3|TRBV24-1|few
CATSDLRTPATDTQYF
TGTGCCACCAGTGACCTGCGCACCCCGGCCACAGATACGCAGTATTTT
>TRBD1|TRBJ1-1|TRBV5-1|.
CASSVGTGISTEAFF
TGCGCCAGCAGCGTCGGGACAGGGATTTCCACTGAAGCTTTCTTT
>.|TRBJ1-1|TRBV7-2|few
CAGSLGGTEAFF
TGTGCCGGCAGCCTAGGGGGCACTGAAGCTTTCTTT
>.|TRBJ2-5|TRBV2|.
CASSDFRSLGETQYF
TGTGCCAGCAGTGACTTCAGAAGTCTGGGGGAGACCCAGTACTTC
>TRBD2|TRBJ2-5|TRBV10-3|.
CAISERGGLQETQYF
TGTGCCATCAGTGAACGCGGGGGGCTCCAAGAGACCCAGTACTTC
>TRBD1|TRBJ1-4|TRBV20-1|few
CSAPSGQGGEKLFF
TGCAGTGCTCCCTCGGGACAGGGTGGTGAAAAACTGTTTTTT
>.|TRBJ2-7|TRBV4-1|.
CASSQVPAYEQYF
TGCGCCAGCAGCCAAGTTCCCGCATACGAGCAGTACTTC
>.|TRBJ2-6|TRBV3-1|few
CASSSTDISGANVLTF
TGTGCCAGCAGCTCCACCGACATTTCGGGGGCCAACGTCCTGACTTTC
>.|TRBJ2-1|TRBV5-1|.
CASSSRGRSEQFF
TGCGCCAGCAGCTCCCGGGGGAGGAGTGAGCAGTTCTTC
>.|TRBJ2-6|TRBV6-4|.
CASSVDSAGANVLTF
TGTGCCAGCAGTGTAGACTCCGCTGGGGCCAACGTCCTGACTTTC
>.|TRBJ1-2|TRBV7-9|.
CASSLGTGPDGYTF
TGTGCCAGCAGCTTAGGAACAGGGCCCGATGGCTACACCTTC
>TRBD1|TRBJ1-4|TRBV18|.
CASSPQGVKGEKLFF
TGTGCCAGCTCACCGCAGGGGGTAAAGGGTGAAAAACTGTTTTTT
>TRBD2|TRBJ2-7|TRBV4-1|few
CASSQAGLAGNYEQYF
TGCGCCAGCAGCCAAGCGGGGCTAGCGGGGAATTACGAGCAGTACTTC
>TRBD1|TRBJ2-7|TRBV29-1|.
CSGMDRDEQYF
TGCAGCGGTATGGACAGGGACGAGCAGTACTTC
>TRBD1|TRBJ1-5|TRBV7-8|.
CASSIEGQGNQPQHF
TGTGCCAGCAGCATAGAAGGACAGGGCAATCAGCCCCAGCATTTT
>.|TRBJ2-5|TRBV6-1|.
CASTRILETQYF
TGTGCCAGCACACGAATTTTGGAGACCCAGTACTTC
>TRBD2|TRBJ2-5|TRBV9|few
CASSPEAGGWETQYF
TGTGCCAGCAGCCCAGAGGCGGGGGGCTGGGAGACCCAGTACTTC
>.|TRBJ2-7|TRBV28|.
CASSLSKYEQYF
TGTGCCAGCAGTTTATCTAAGTACGAGCAGTACTTC
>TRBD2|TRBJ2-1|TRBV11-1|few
CGSSLRGRGGRNEQFF
TGTGGCAGCAGCTTAAGGGGGCGGGGGGGCCGTAATGAGCAGTTCTTC
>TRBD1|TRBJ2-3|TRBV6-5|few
CTSSYSRVRGLYAQYF
TGTACCAGCAGTTACTCGCGGGTCAGGGGGCTGTACGCGCAGTATTTT
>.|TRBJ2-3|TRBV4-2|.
CASSQEERSTDTQYF
TGTGCCAGCAGCCAAGAAGAGCGCAGCACAGATACGCAGTATTTT
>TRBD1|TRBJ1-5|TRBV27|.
CASSTGGPGYQPQHF
TGTGCCAGCAGTACAGGGGGCCCAGGGTATCAGCCCCAGCATTTT
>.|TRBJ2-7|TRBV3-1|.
CASSTTGRISYEQYF
TGTGCCAGCAGCACGACGGGACGGATCTCCTACGAGCAGTACTTC
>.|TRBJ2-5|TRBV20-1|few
CSAMLTKLGQETQYF
TGCAGTGCTATGTTAACCAAGCTCGGGCAAGAGACCCAGTACTTC
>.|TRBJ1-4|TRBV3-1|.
CASSQDATEQPFF
TGTGCCAGCAGCCAAGATGCGACGGAACAACCGTTTTTT
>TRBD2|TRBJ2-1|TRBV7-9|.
CASSPLPGLASFEQFF
TGTGCCAGCAGCCCTCTCCCGGGACTAGCGTCGTTTGAGCAGTTCTTC
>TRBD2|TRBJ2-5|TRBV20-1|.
CSAKSSGGAGKTQYF
TGCAGTGCCAAATCTAGCGGGGGGGCCGGAAAGACCCAGTACTTC
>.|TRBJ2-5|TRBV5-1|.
CASRDEGRTQETQYF
TGCGCCAGCAGGGATGAGGGACGGACTCAAGAGACCCAGTACTTC
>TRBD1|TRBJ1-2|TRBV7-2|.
CASSRDRSGYGYTF
TGTGCCAGCAGCCGGGACAGGTCTGGCTATGGCTACACCTTC
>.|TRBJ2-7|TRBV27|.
CASSSGLSEQYF
TGTGCCAGCAGTTCAGGGTTGAGCGAGCAGTACTTC
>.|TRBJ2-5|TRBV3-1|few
CASSQEGSAETQYF
TGTGCCAGCAGCCAAGAGGGGAGTGCGGAGACCCAGTACTTC
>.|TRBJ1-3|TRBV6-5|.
CASSPPGSSGNTIYF
TGTGCCAGCAGCCCTCCGGGGTCTTCCGGAAACACCATATATTTT
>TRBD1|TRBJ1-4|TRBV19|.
CASSDDRGRRTNEKLFF
TGTGCCAGTAGTGATGACAGGGGGCGCCGAACTAATGAAAAACTGTTTTTT
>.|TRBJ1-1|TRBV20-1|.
CSARVGLNTEAFF
TGCAGTGCTAGGGTCGGGTTGAACACTGAAGCTTTCTTT
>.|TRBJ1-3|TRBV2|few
CASSEAGGFGTIYF
TGTGCCAGCAGTGAAGCGGGGGGGTTTGGCACCATATATTTT
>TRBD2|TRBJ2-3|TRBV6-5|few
CASGAGGSGTDTQYF
TGTGCCAGCGGAGCGGGGGGCTCAGGCACAGATACGCAGTATTTT
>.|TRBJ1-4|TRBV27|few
CASRGAATNEKLFF
TGTGCCAGCAGGGGGGCTGCAACTAATGAAAAACTGTTTTTT
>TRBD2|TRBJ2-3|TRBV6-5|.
CAATRGLAGHTQYF
TGTGCCGCAACACGAGGACTAGCGGGTCACACGCAGTATTTT
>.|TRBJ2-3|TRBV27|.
CASRRDPTDTQYF
TGTGCCAGCAGGCGAGATCCCACAGATACGCAGTATTTT